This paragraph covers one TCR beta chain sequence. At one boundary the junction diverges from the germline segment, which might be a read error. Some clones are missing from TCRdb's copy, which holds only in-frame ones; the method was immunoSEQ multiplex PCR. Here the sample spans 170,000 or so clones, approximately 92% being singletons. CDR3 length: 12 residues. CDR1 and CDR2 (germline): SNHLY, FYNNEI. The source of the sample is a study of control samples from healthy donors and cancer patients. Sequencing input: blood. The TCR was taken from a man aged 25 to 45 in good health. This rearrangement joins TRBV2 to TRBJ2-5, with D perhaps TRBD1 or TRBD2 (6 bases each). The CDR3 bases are TGTGCCAGCAGAGAAGGGGGGGAGACCCAGTACTTC. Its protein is CASREGGETQYF. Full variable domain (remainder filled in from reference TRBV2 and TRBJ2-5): EPEVTQTPSHQVTQMGQEVILRCVPISNHLYFYWYRQILGQKVEFLVSFYNNEISEKSEIFDDQFSVERPDGSNFTLKIRSTKLEDSAMYFCASREGGETQYFGPGTRLLVL.